The clone carrying this T cell receptor beta chain was detected a few times. Antigen unknown. The germline CDR1 and CDR2 sequences are MNHNS and SASEGT. The CDR3 is 15 amino acids. The V and J ends lost 7 bases and 3 bases respectively, with 17 bases between them. Germline DNA was extracted alongside blood RNA, which was obtained from unsorted whole blood. The investigators made TCR beta cDNA from roughly 0.45 ug total RNA, using a constant-region primer. Libraries covering TCR beta were generated through three nested multiplex PCR rounds (using a slightly modified ARM-PCR). Each of the first two PCR rounds ran approximately 11 cycles with TRBV1-TRBV30 forward and C-beta reverse primers. TCRdb re-called the multiplex PCR reads with MiXCR, one entry per CDR3 protein. The sample lists approximately 300,000 distinct CDR3 sequences, more than 55% occurring once. The data belong to a study of tumor-infiltrating lymphocytes in primary liver carcinoma. Study details: The cohort included men and women aged 30 to 69 years.

Study-level results: Tumor-adjacent and tumor-blood pairs displayed less overlap than did pairs of tumor regions. The use of bulk unsorted samples meant that CD4+ and CD8+ repertoires were not compared.

This rearrangement joins TRBV6-1 to TRBJ2-3; TRBD2 might be the D (6 bases). The source material was peripheral blood. The receptor was isolated from a man in his forties with primary liver carcinoma and hepatitis B virus infection. As DNA, the CDR3 is TGTGCCAGCACTGTAGGAGGTGGAGGGACAGATACGCAGTATTTT. Amino acid sequence: CASTVGGGGTDTQYF.